Listed here is a single TCR beta chain. Its antigen remains unidentified. CDR1 and CDR2 from the germline V gene are SGHTA and FQGTGA. This CDR3 spans 15 amino acids. The ends lost 2 bases at V and 9 bases at J; junction bases unmatched: 9. This record comes from a study of siplizumab effects on memory and regulatory T cells. Roughly 10^5 TCR templates underwent assay in each sample. Method: immunoSEQ multiplex PCR; TCRdb's copy keeps in-frame clones and lacks some. This sample has some 97,000 clones, with about 94% found just once. Study outcomes and limitations: Alloreactive sequences traceable to unstimulated CD4+ memory cells were significantly reduced by siplizumab. Naive T cells seemed more diverse than memory cells; they also seemed major alloresponse contributors. Unstimulated subsets accounted for the mapping of only a minor share of the clones that were alloreactive.

The source of this sequence is a human donor in good health. The chain couples TRBV7-3 to TRBJ2-1; TRBD2 agrees at 8 bases. What was sequenced was non-Treg CD4+ T cells sorted from blood. The CDR3 protein is CASSLYPGLALEQFF. CDR3 bases: TGTGCCAGCAGCTTATACCCAGGACTAGCCCTTGAGCAGTTCTTC.